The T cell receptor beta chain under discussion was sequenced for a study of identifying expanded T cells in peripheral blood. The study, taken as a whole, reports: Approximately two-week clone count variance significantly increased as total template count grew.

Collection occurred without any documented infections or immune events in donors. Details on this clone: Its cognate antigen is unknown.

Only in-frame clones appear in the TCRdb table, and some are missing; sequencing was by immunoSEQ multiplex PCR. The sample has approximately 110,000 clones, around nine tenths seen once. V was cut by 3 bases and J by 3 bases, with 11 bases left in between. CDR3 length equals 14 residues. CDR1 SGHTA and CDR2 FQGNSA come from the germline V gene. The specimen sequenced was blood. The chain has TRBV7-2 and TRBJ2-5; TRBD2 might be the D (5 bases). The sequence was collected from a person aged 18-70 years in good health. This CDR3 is CASSFPAGKETQYF. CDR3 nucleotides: TGTGCCAGCAGCTTCCCTGCCGGGAAAGAGACCCAGTACTTC.